This T cell receptor beta chain stems from a study of blood T cell repertoires in COVID-19. Study overall: Material from acute and convalescent COVID-19 was sourced from the United States, Italy and Spain. Sources were T cells, B-cell-depleted T cells, or PBMCs; the material itself was cDNA or gDNA.

Source study methods: The assay estimated nucleated cells by amplifying reference gene primers. Some clones are missing from TCRdb's copy, which holds only in-frame ones; the method was immunoSEQ multiplex PCR. D and trimming were read from the DNA, whereas the V and J calls and clone size are those reported in that table. The repertoire consists of more than 65,000 clones, with roughly three quarters occurring once and the leading ten covering 45% to 60%. The origin of this receptor is a human donor in a cohort sampled during active COVID-19. Sequences were obtained from peripheral blood.

DNA for the CDR3: TGCGCCAGCAGCTCCGGGACAGGGAGCTCCTACGAGCAGTACTTC. Translating gives CASSSGTGSSYEQYF. The chain carries TRBV5-1 and TRBJ2-7, with 9 bases matching TRBD1. Losses at the gene ends were 3 bases for V and 0 bases for J; bases not matched to a gene: 4. CDR3 length equals 15 residues. CDR1 and CDR2 (germline): SGHRS, YFSETQ.